The present T cell receptor (beta chain) was sequenced within a study of blood T cell repertoires in COVID-19. At the level of the study: PBMCs, B-cell-depleted T cells, or T cells provided the cDNA or gDNA that made up the material.

Original handling: Reference gene primer amplification gave nucleated cell count estimates. Here immunoSEQ multiplex PCR was the method, and the copy in TCRdb shows in-frame clones only, minus some. V and J calls and clone size come straight from that table; D and trimming were deduced from the DNA. The sample has 310,000 or so clones, 75% to 95% seen once. The CDR3 is 14 amino acids. Trimming stripped 4 bases from V and 3 bases from J, with 9 bases between. The germline V gene has CDR1 MNHEY and CDR2 SMNVEV (reference sequence). The chain couples TRBV27 to TRBJ2-2; a possible D gene is TRBD2 (6 bases). This TCR was recovered from a woman in her twenties or thirties who had recovered from COVID-19. What was sequenced was PBMCs or T cells enriched from blood (not recorded which). This chain's CDR3 is CASSSTRDTGELFF. Written as DNA, the CDR3 is TGTGCCAGCAGTTCGACTAGGGACACCGGGGAGCTGTTTTTT.